This T cell receptor (beta chain) was captured in a study of T cell responses to AZD1222 COVID-19 vaccine. Points on this clone: Its antigen is currently unknown.

General study findings and limits: Repertoires were sampled only after the peak T cell response. Baseline serology detected seropositivity in only six AZD1222 recipients.

The repertoire was sequenced with immunoSEQ multiplex PCR; TCRdb's copy has only in-frame clones and lacks some. The sample lists hundreds of thousands of clones, about 93% occurring once. The CDR3 runs to 16 residues. Germline V gene lookup returns CDR1 KGHSH and CDR2 LQKENI. After removal of 3 bases from V and 6 bases from J, the junction contained 8 bases not matched to a gene. V and J are TRBV18 and TRBJ1-4; TRBD1 aligns across 9 bases. Sequenced here: peripheral blood, sampled on day 0 of MenACWY control vaccination. This clonotype was sampled from an adult in good health. The CDR3 protein is CASSPMSGQGDEKLFF. CDR3 DNA sequence: TGTGCCAGCTCACCTATGTCGGGACAGGGAGATGAAAAACTGTTTTTT.